The T cell receptor beta chain described here comes from a study of early stage breast cancer tumors. Whole-study results and caveats: Chain pairing and CD4, CD8 or FOXP3 expression were not captured.

TCRdb's copy holds only in-frame clones and misses some; the assay was immunoSEQ multiplex PCR. The sample yields about 30,000 clones, roughly four fifths seen once. The V gene's germline CDR1 is SNHLY and CDR2 FYNNEI. This CDR3 has 12 residues. Trimming left V 9 bases short and J 6 bases short, with 12 bases between. This clone was counted between two and nine times. Its matching antigen is unknown. The specimen sequenced was breast tumor tissue. The origin of this receptor is a person aged 30-39 years with breast cancer. V gene TRBV2 combines with J gene TRBJ2-1; no reliable D call. In DNA, the CDR3 is TGTGCCAGAAGTCTAGGATCCAATGAGCAGTTCTTC. This gives the protein CARSLGSNEQFF. The variable domain in full, completed from reference TRBV2 and TRBJ2-1, reads EPEVTQTPSHQVTQMGQEVILRCVPISNHLYFYWYRQILGQKVEFLVSFYNNEISEKSEIFDDQFSVERPDGSNFTLKIRSTKLEDSAMYFCARSLGSNEQFFGPGTRLTVL.